The clone carrying this T cell receptor beta chain came up many times. Its cognate antigen is unknown. Investigators excluded patients with uncontrolled infection, other autoimmune disease, pregnancy or lactation. Amplified TCR beta CDR3 regions came from RNA transcripts. When the TCR CDR3 underwent first-round RT-PCR, the HTBI primer set was used. Each CDR3 protein gets one entry after TCRdb re-called the multiplex PCR reads with MiXCR. This table holds roughly 500,000 distinct CDR3 sequences, over 45% found once. The sample comes from a study of T cells in Graves' hyperthyroidism and ophthalmopathy. Study outcomes and limitations: In the blood, most expanded thyroid clonotypes above 0.001 appeared as well.

The origin of this receptor is an adult woman with Graves' disease, either hyperthyroidism or ophthalmopathy (not recorded which). What was sequenced was peripheral blood or thyroid tissue (not recorded which).

The CDR3 coding sequence is TGCAGTGGTGCGAGCGGGGGTTTAAATGGAGAGACCCAGTACTTC. As protein: CSGASGGLNGETQYF. The rearrangement links TRBV20-1 to TRBJ2-5; TRBD2 matches at 8 bases. The CDR3 contains 15 residues. CDR1 and CDR2 (germline): DFQATT, SNEGSKA (reference sequence). V shed 7 bases and J 4 bases; nucleotides not matched to a gene: 14.